This record concerns one T cell receptor (beta chain) sequence. Its antigen remains unidentified. Construction of TCR beta libraries was performed using quantitative 5'-RACE with molecular barcodes. TCRdb processed the 5' RACE reads anew with MiXCR; each CDR3 protein has one entry. The sample records fewer than 250,000 distinct CDR3 sequences, about 10% being singletons. The CDR3 sequence is 16 residues long. The J segment lost 6 bases and the V segment lost 4 bases, leaving 9 bases of the junction unmatched. CDR1 is SGHRS and CDR2 is YFSETQ in the germline V gene. The record originates from a study of CD8 T cells in ankylosing spondylitis. Findings and caveats of the study: Eight highly homologous variants made up a TCR beta motif, and this motif appeared characteristic of ankylosing spondylitis blood. In ankylosing spondylitis patients, matched synovial fluid reportedly showed significant enrichment of disease-linked clones.

The TCR was taken from a male donor with ankylosing spondylitis or in good health (not recorded which). This chain links TRBV5-1 with TRBJ2-4, with 11 positions matching TRBD2. The sample consisted of blood, either unsorted or a sorted T cell fraction (not recorded which). CDR3 bases: TGCGCCAGCAGCGGCACTAGCGGGGGTGGTGGAAACATTCAGTACTTC. Encoded protein: CASSGTSGGGGNIQYF.